This TCR beta chain was found in a study of T cell responses to AZD1222 COVID-19 vaccine. As for the study in general: Combined were second doses at about 4 or about 12 weeks. Regarding the study as a whole: Among spike-specific TCRs, nearly half reportedly target unmutated variant regions. Every sample of the repertoires postdated the peak T cell response. Donors in the cohort were predominantly white British and more often female, and clonal diversity was possibly underestimated.

Trimming cost V 4 bases and J 4 bases; bases outside gene matches: 18. Germline V gene data show CDR1 as SGHRS and CDR2 as YFSETQ. The CDR3 is 19 residues long. With respect to this clone: Its antigen is currently unknown.

Profiled with immunoSEQ multiplex PCR; TCRdb holds only in-frame clones, not every one. The sample holds roughly 150,000 clones, over 85% seen once. This specimen was peripheral blood, taken on day 0 of AZD1222 vaccination. The sequence came from an adult in good health. The chain has TRBV5-1 and TRBJ1-4; 8 bases are a match to TRBD1. The CDR3 is CASSVATGGSTLFNEKLFF. Here the CDR3 DNA reads TGCGCCAGCAGCGTAGCTACAGGGGGATCTACCCTCTTTAATGAAAAACTGTTTTTT.